This TCR beta chain was identified during a study of OX40 agonist ivuxolimab in advanced cancers. Study summary: Prior checkpoint blockade (anti-PD-1, anti-PD-L1 or anti-CTLA-4) was permitted; approximately 40% had it. Partial response was recorded in three patients: one hepatocellular carcinoma and two cutaneous melanoma cases. Points from the study as a whole: Fewer expanded clones were found on average in CD4+ than in CD8+ T cells. Blood T cells, both CD4+ and CD8+, expanded clonally by week 6 at 0.1 to 3.0 mg/kg.

For this clone: The antigen is not known.

Sequenced by immunoSEQ multiplex PCR; TCRdb stores in-frame clones only, minus some. Found here are tens of thousands of clones, roughly 90% of them singletons; the top ten hold roughly 4.9%. The ends were cut back, 4 bases at V and 8 bases at J, with 11 bases in the middle. The length of the CDR3 is 12 residues. Looked up from germline, CDR1 is LGHNA and CDR2 is YNFKEQ. The chain couples TRBV4-2 to TRBJ1-2; D remains ambiguous. The clonotype originates from an adult with an advanced solid tumor such as melanoma, head and neck, liver or kidney cancer. The sample here was CD4+ or CD8+ T cells sorted from blood, taken in a trial of the OX40 agonist ivuxolimab. The CDR3 DNA follows: TGTGCCAGCAGCCCCGACGGGATCGGCTACACCTTC. Residues: CASSPDGIGYTF.